Below, 10 T cell receptor beta chains from the same sample are listed, as sequenced in a study of PD-L1 blockade in urothelial cancer. Regarding time point: peripheral blood 6 weeks after treatment start. This table comes from immunoSEQ multiplex PCR, and its TCRdb copy is limited to in-frame clones, with some not included. The sample yields about 130,000 clones, 86% seen once. This specimen was PBMCs, taken around atezolizumab (anti-PD-L1) treatment. Receptors were obtained from a man aged 50 or older with urothelial cancer.

The gene calls are TRBV7-9 and TRBJ2-7; the match to TRBD2 covers 9 bases. The germline CDR1 and CDR2 sequences are SEHNR and FQNEAQ (reference sequence). The J segment lost 2 bases and the V segment lost 2 bases, leaving 4 bases of the junction unmatched. CDR3 size: 15 residues. CDR3 region: CASSLIAGGTYEQYF. The CDR3 nucleotides read TGTGCCAGCAGCTTAATCGCGGGAGGGACCTACGAGCAGTACTTC.

The V call is TRBV5-4, the J call TRBJ2-5, with 8 bases aligning to TRBD2. V dropped 4 bases and J dropped 2; count of bases not matched to a gene: 13. CDR1 and CDR2 (germline): SGHNT, YYREEE (reference sequence). There are 17 residues in the CDR3. The CDR3: CASSQAVSTSGQETQYF. CDR3 DNA sequence: TGTGCCAGCAGCCAAGCGGTGTCTACTAGCGGACAAGAGACCCAGTACTTC.

J is TRBJ2-2 and V is TRBV11-3, with 9 positions matching TRBD2. Germline CDR1 is SGHNT and CDR2 is YENEEA. The V and J ends lost 5 bases and 7 bases, in that order; junction bases with no gene match: 11. This CDR3 comprises 16 residues. In nucleotides, the CDR3 is TGTGCCAGCAGCCGGCGGGGGGGAGGGCAAGGCGGGGAGCTGTTTTTT. Translated: CASSRRGGGQGGELFF.

V gene TRBV18 combines with J gene TRBJ2-1, with 12 positions matching TRBD2. V lost 3 bases, J lost 8 bases, and 5 bases stayed unmatched. Germline assignment: CDR1 KGHSH and CDR2 LQKENI. CDR3 length: 15 amino acids. The CDR3 sequence is CASSPQTSGSDEQFF. CDR3 sequence (DNA): TGTGCCAGCTCACCCCAGACTAGCGGGAGTGATGAGCAGTTCTTC. The full variable domain, completed using reference TRBV18 and TRBJ2-1, is NAGVMQNPRHLVRRRGQEARLRCSPMKGHSHVYWYRQLPEEGLKFMVYLQKENIIDESGMPKERFSAEFPKEGPSILRIQQVVRGDSAAYFCASSPQTSGSDEQFFGPGTRLTVL.

The chain couples TRBV7-9 to TRBJ2-3; D unresolved. Germline CDR1 SEHNR, CDR2 FQNEAQ (reference sequence). CDR3 length: 14 residues. The V and J ends lost 0 bases and 2 bases respectively, with 6 bases between them. In DNA form, the CDR3 reads TGTGCCAGCAGCTTAGCTGGCTCCACAGATACGCAGTATTTT. It specifies CASSLAGSTDTQYF. The variable domain in full, completed from reference TRBV7-9 and TRBJ2-3, reads DTGVSQNPRHKITKRGQNVTFRCDPISEHNRLYWYRQTLGQGPEFLTYFQNEAQLEKSRLLSDRFSAERPKGSFSTLEIQRTEQGDSAMYLCASSLAGSTDTQYFGPGTRLTVL.

This chain joins TRBV5-1 and TRBJ1-4; 9 bases are a match to TRBD1. This CDR3 has 17 residues. Germline CDR1 is SGHRS and CDR2 is YFSETQ. V lost 4 bases and J lost 4; bases outside the gene matches: 11. This CDR3 is CASSIRTGAISNEKLFF. CDR3 DNA: TGCGCCAGCAGCATACGGACAGGGGCAATAAGTAATGAAAAACTGTTTTTT.

V and J are TRBV7-9 and TRBJ2-3; 10 bases fit TRBD2. Germline lookup yields CDR1 SEHNR and CDR2 FQNEAQ (reference sequence). The V and J ends lost 11 bases and 6 bases, in that order; junction bases with no gene match: 11. This CDR3 region has 14 residues. The CDR3 protein is CALVAAGGRDTQYF. The CDR3 DNA reads TGTGCCCTCGTTGCAGCGGGAGGGAGGGATACGCAGTATTTT.

The chain has TRBV13 and TRBJ1-4; 8 bases are a match to TRBD1. V was clipped by 6 bases and J by 4 bases; unmatched bases: 13. The CDR3 contains 17 residues. CDR1 is PRHDT and CDR2 is FYEKMQ in the germline V gene (reference sequence). The CDR3 reads CASSLDTGGRGNEKLFF. The CDR3, as DNA: TGTGCCAGCAGTCTAGATACAGGGGGAAGGGGTAATGAAAAACTGTTTTTT. Supplemented by reference TRBV13 and TRBJ1-4, the full variable domain reads AAGVIQSPRHLIKEKRETATLKCYPIPRHDTVYWYQQGPGQDPQFLISFYEKMQSDKGSIPDRFSAQQFSDYHSELNMSSLELGDSALYFCASSLDTGGRGNEKLFFGSGTQLSVL.

This clone was found a few times. This chain joins TRBV2 and TRBJ2-2; D remains unclear. Looked up from germline, CDR1 is SNHLY and CDR2 is FYNNEI. Trimming removed 6 bases at V and 6 bases at J, with 11 bases between. There are 13 residues in the CDR3. CDR3 coding DNA: TGTGCCAGCAGCCAAGGTAGCTCCGGGGAGCTGTTTTTT. This sequence encodes CASSQGSSGELFF.

V and J are TRBV4-2 and TRBJ2-5; 11 nucleotides match TRBD2. The J call could be wrong; TRBJ2-7 is a better fit for the DNA end. This CDR3 has 17 amino acids. CDR1 and CDR2 (germline): LGHNA, YNFKEQ. DNA of the CDR3: TGTGCCAGCAGCCAGGGTCCGGGACTAGCGGACTCCTACGAGCAGTACTTC. Its translation is CASSQGPGLADSYEQYF.